The 23 T cell receptor beta chains reported below all come from one sample, sequenced in a study of blood T cell repertoires in COVID-19. Sequencing used immunoSEQ multiplex PCR; TCRdb keeps in-frame clones, though not all of them. The sample lists around 50,000 clones, 86% seen once, with approximately 2% in the top ten. The sample consisted of peripheral blood. These receptors were collected from an older woman with acute or convalescent COVID-19.

The rearrangement joins TRBV5-1 to TRBJ2-3; 9 bases line up with TRBD2. This CDR3 contains 17 residues. V dropped 4 bases and J dropped 0; count of bases not matched to a gene: 9. In germline, CDR1 is SGHRS, CDR2 YFSETQ. CDR3 protein: CASSPTSGTPSTDTQYF. Here the CDR3 DNA reads TGCGCCAGCAGCCCGACTAGCGGAACCCCTAGCACAGATACGCAGTATTTT.

V usage is TRBV4-2 and J usage is TRBJ1-4, with 10 bases fitting TRBD1. The germline CDR1 and CDR2 sequences are LGHNA and YNFKEQ. This CDR3 contains 16 residues. V dropped 0 bases and J dropped 6; count of bases not matched to a gene: 4. The CDR3 sequence: CASSQDLGQGHEKLFF. The CDR3 nucleotides are TGTGCCAGCAGCCAAGATCTGGGACAGGGGCATGAAAAACTGTTTTTT.

The rearrangement links TRBV15 to TRBJ2-3; D remains ambiguous. Germline CDR1 and CDR2: LNHNV and YYDKDF (reference sequence). The CDR3 length is 13 residues. V lost 0 bases and J 5 bases, leaving 6 bases between the germline ends. This CDR3 reads CATSRDSVDTQYF. The CDR3 region has the DNA TGTGCCACCAGCAGAGATTCGGTAGATACGCAGTATTTT.

The chain recombines TRBV5-6 with TRBJ2-1, with no clear D. V lost 1 base to trimming and J lost 0 bases, with 11 bases between them. Germline V gene lookup returns CDR1 SGHDT and CDR2 YYEEEE. This CDR3 has 16 amino acids. The chain's CDR3 is CASSLRATSSYNEQFF. The CDR3 nucleotides read TGTGCCAGCAGCTTGAGAGCGACCAGCTCCTACAATGAGCAGTTCTTC.

This clone was picked up one time. The CDR3 coding sequence is TGTGCCAGCAGCTTCTGGGCTAGCAGCTACGAGCAGTACTTC. Its translation: CASSFWASSYEQYF. The V and J genes are TRBV5-4 and TRBJ2-7; D may be TRBD2 (5 bases). Deletions cut 2 bases from V and 3 bases from J, with 12 bases between. The germline CDR1 and CDR2 sequences are SGHNT and YYREEE (reference sequence). This CDR3 has 14 amino acids.

The CDR3 DNA sequence: TGTGCCAGCAGTTCGCCTGGACAGGGTCTCTTGGAAAAACTGTTTTTT. This sequence encodes CASSSPGQGLLEKLFF. The chain links TRBV28 to TRBJ1-4; 8 bases fit TRBD1. The germline V gene has CDR1 MDHEN and CDR2 SYDVKM. The length of the CDR3 is 16 residues. V was clipped by 4 bases and J by 8 bases; unmatched bases: 12.

J is TRBJ1-1 and V is TRBV29-1; D gene uncertain. This CDR3 is built from 15 residues. V lost 0 bases to trimming and J lost 0 bases, with 11 bases between them. Germline CDR1 SQVTM, CDR2 ANQGSEA. Here the CDR3 DNA reads TGCAGCGTTGAAGATCCAGGTGTTTTGAACACTGAAGCTTTCTTT. Protein: CSVEDPGVLNTEAFF.

The chain employs TRBV28 and TRBJ2-1, with 7 positions matching TRBD1. Germline V gene data show CDR1 as MDHEN and CDR2 as SYDVKM. The CDR3 length is 12 residues. V lost 6 bases and J lost 8; bases outside the gene matches: 4. Here the CDR3 reads CASSRDSDEQFF. The DNA for the CDR3 is TGTGCCAGCAGCCGGGACAGCGATGAGCAGTTCTTC.

This clone was detected only a few times. V usage is TRBV30 and J usage is TRBJ1-1, with TRBD1 as a possible D gene (5 bases). V lost 2 bases and J 1 base, leaving 8 bases between the germline ends. Germline V gene data show CDR1 as GTSNPN and CDR2 as SVGIG (reference sequence). The CDR3 sequence is 13 residues long. This CDR3 is CAWSPQGNTEAFF. CDR3 nucleotide sequence: TGTGCCTGGAGTCCTCAGGGGAACACTGAAGCTTTCTTT.

The chain joins TRBV7-3 to TRBJ1-6, with D uncertain. The CDR3 totals 13 residues. Germline assignment: CDR1 SGHTA and CDR2 FQGTGA. Trimming removed 2 bases from V and 5 bases from J, with 4 bases in between. The CDR3 region is CASSLHDNSPLHF. The CDR3 nucleotides read TGTGCCAGCAGCTTACATGATAATTCACCCCTCCACTTT.

This clone was picked up a small number of times. The J gene is TRBJ1-1, the V gene TRBV9, with TRBD1 as a possible D gene (5 bases). The CDR3 is 15 residues long. Germline V gene data show CDR1 as SGDLS and CDR2 as YYNGEE. V was shortened by 0 bases and J by 1 base, with 10 bases between the two germline ends. CDR3 DNA: TGTGCCAGCAGCGTAGCCGGAGGGACGAACACTGAAGCTTTCTTT. Translating it yields CASSVAGGTNTEAFF.

The chain couples TRBV5-1 to TRBJ1-6; TRBD1 agrees at 9 bases. J lost 7 bases, V lost 4 bases, and 6 bases had no gene match. Looked up from germline, CDR1 is SGHRS and CDR2 is YFSETQ. This CDR3 contains 15 residues. The CDR3 DNA is TGCGCCAGCAGCCTGAGACAGGGGGAGAATTCACCCCTCCACTTT. Encoded protein: CASSLRQGENSPLHF. The whole variable domain, filled in from reference TRBV5-1 and TRBJ1-6, reads KAGVTQTPRYLIKTRGQQVTLSCSPISGHRSVSWYQQTPGQGLQFLFEYFSETQRNKGNFPGRFSGRQFSNSRSEMNVSTLELGDSALYLCASSLRQGENSPLHFGNGTRLTVT.

The genes are TRBV29-1 and TRBJ2-1, with TRBD1 matching 10 bases. After removal of 3 bases from V and 7 bases from J, the junction contained 3 bases not matched to a gene. The CDR3 is made up of 13 amino acids. CDR1 and CDR2 (germline): SQVTM, ANQGSEA. CDR3 nucleotide sequence: TGCAGCGTTGATCTGGGACAGGGGAATGAGCAGTTCTTC. Translating gives CSVDLGQGNEQFF.

This chain connects TRBV6-1 to TRBJ2-1, with 7 positions matching TRBD2. Trimming cost V 6 bases and J 4 bases; bases outside gene matches: 12. This CDR3 comprises 16 residues. Germline V gives CDR1 MNHNS, CDR2 SASEGT. The CDR3 DNA reads TGTGCCAGCAGGGAAAAGTTTAGCGGGCTGTACAATGAGCAGTTCTTC. It is translated as CASREKFSGLYNEQFF.

The chain combines TRBV24-1 with TRBJ1-2; TRBD1 matches 10 bases. Germline CDR1 KGHDR, CDR2 SFDVKD. This CDR3 contains 15 residues. The trim removed 4 bases at V and 2 bases at J, leaving 3 bases unmatched. CDR3 amino acids: CATSEPGQGNYGYTF. Written as DNA, the CDR3 is TGTGCCACCAGTGAGCCGGGACAGGGGAACTATGGCTACACCTTC.

Written as DNA, the CDR3 is TGTGCCAGCAGCCAAGGAGCGGAACTCCTCTACGAGCAGTACTTC. Residues: CASSQGAELLYEQYF. V is TRBV3-1 (or the pseudogene TRBV3-2) and J is TRBJ2-7; possibly TRBD2 for D (5 bases). The CDR3 is 15 amino acids. In germline, CDR1 is LGHDT, CDR2 YNNKEL (reference sequence). V gave up 1 base and J gave up 3 bases, with 13 bases separating them.

This clone was seen more than once but under ten times. The CDR3 loop is CASSSNRRTYEQYF. The CDR3 DNA reads as TGTGCCAGCAGTTCTAACAGGCGAACCTACGAGCAGTACTTC. The gene calls are TRBV28 and TRBJ2-7; D possibly corresponds to TRBD1 (5 bases). V was clipped by 4 bases and J by 2 bases, with 12 bases between them. The CDR3 contains 14 residues. CDR1 MDHEN and CDR2 SYDVKM come from the germline V gene.

The genes are TRBV19 and TRBJ1-1, with D possibly TRBD1 on 5 matching bases. Germline CDR1 is LNHDA and CDR2 is SQIVND (reference sequence). The CDR3 sequence is 15 residues long. Trimming cost V 6 bases and J 1 base, with 15 bases left between them. The CDR3 sequence is CASRRDRGQNTEAFF. The CDR3 DNA reads TGTGCCAGTAGGCGGGACCGGGGCCAGAACACTGAAGCTTTCTTT.

The rearrangement uses TRBV2 and TRBJ1-1, with D tentatively TRBD1 (5 bases). CDR1 is SNHLY, CDR2 FYNNEI, per germline. The CDR3 loop spans 15 amino acids. With 1 base removed from V and 4 bases from J, the gap between germline ends came to 13 bases. In DNA form, the CDR3 reads TGTGCCAGCAGTGAAGAGAGGGGCGGGGGCACTGAAGCTTTCTTT. It yields the protein CASSEERGGGTEAFF.

This chain links TRBV19 with TRBJ1-2; TRBD1 is a possible D gene (6 bases). Per the germline V gene, CDR1 is LNHDA and CDR2 is SQIVND (reference sequence). The CDR3 totals 14 residues. Between the trimmed V and J ends, which lost 6 bases and 4 bases, there was a span of 15 bases. CDR3: CASRNTGTSYGYTF. CDR3 bases: TGTGCCAGTAGAAATACCGGGACATCCTATGGCTACACCTTC.

The CDR3 loop reads CASSGQLNTGELFF. The DNA for the CDR3 is TGTGCCAGCAGCGGACAGCTGAACACCGGGGAGCTGTTTTTT. The V gene is TRBV7-8, the J gene TRBJ2-2, with D tentatively TRBD1 (6 bases). The CDR3 has 14 residues. Trimming removed 5 bases at V and 1 base at J, with 8 bases between. CDR1 SGHVS and CDR2 FQNEAQ come from the germline V gene. Full variable domain (remainder filled in from reference TRBV7-8 and TRBJ2-2): GAGVSQSPRYKVAKRGQDVALRCDPISGHVSLFWYQQALGQGPEFLTYFQNEAQLDKSGLPSDRFFAERPEGSVSTLKIQRTQQEDSAVYLCASSGQLNTGELFFGEGSRLTVL.

The chain is built from TRBV12-3 or TRBV12-4 and TRBJ2-7; 9 bases map to TRBD1. V gave up 5 bases and J gave up 4 bases; unmatched junction bases: 3. This CDR3 comprises 13 residues. The CDR3 sequence is CASSIGQGYEQYF. As DNA, the CDR3 is TGTGCCAGCAGTATAGGACAGGGGTACGAGCAGTACTTC.

This clone was observed a handful of times. CDR3 loop: CASRDTMNTEAFF. The CDR3 DNA reads as TGTGCCAGCCGGGACACAATGAACACTGAAGCTTTCTTT. The chain carries TRBV6-5 and TRBJ1-1; tentatively, D is TRBD1 (6 bases). The CDR3 length is 13 residues. Trimming took 8 bases from V and 0 from J, leaving 10 bases between them. Germline lookup yields CDR1 MNHEY and CDR2 SVGAGI.